A selection of T cell receptor beta chains follows, all from one sample in a study of cytomegalovirus exposure and HLA in healthy donors. Only in-frame clones appear in the TCRdb table, and some are missing; sequencing was by immunoSEQ multiplex PCR. The data contain roughly 170,000 clones, roughly 80% of them seen just once; the ten biggest clones take up around 7%. Sequencing was carried out using PBMCs. These receptors were collected from a man in his thirties or forties in good health and CMV-seropositive. Both conserved end residues are part of each CDR3. The D gene is left open where the match is weak. Rows may omit the clone size; those that give it use once, few, many or a size class.

. | TRBJ2-5 | TRBD2 | TRBV7-9 | TGTGCCAGCAGTTCATCGGAGCCAGGGACTAGCGGGATGGAGACCCAGTACTTC | CASSSSEPGTSGMETQYF
once | TRBJ2-7 | . | TRBV27 | TGTGCCAGCAGTTTATTCAAGGCAGGGGGGCCCTACGAGCAGTACTTC | CASSLFKAGGPYEQYF
. | TRBJ2-7 | . | TRBV5-4 | TGTGCCAGCAGCTTGACAGGGACCCTCTACGAGCAGTACTTC | CASSLTGTLYEQYF
. | TRBJ1-2 | . | TRBV10-2 | TGCGCCAGCAGTGAGGGGGGCCGCTATGGCTATGGCTACACCTTC | CASSEGGRYGYGYTF
. | TRBJ2-2 | TRBD1 | TRBV19 | TGTGCCAGTAGTATAAGACAGGGATCGTTCACCGGGGAGCTGTTTTTT | CASSIRQGSFTGELFF
once | TRBJ1-5 | TRBD1 | TRBV6-5 | TGTGCCAGCAGTGAAGGGGGCCGCCAGCCCCAGCATTTT | CASSEGGRQPQHF
few | TRBJ1-2 | . | TRBV14 | TGTGCCAGCAGCCAAGATGTAGGGGAACCCTATGGCTACACCTTC | CASSQDVGEPYGYTF
few | TRBJ2-7 | . | TRBV12-5 | TGTGCTAGTGGTTTGATCCCGGGGAGCGAGCAGTACTTC | CASGLIPGSEQYF
. | TRBJ1-1 | . | TRBV19 | TGTGCCAGTAGTAATCCCGGGGGATGGCCATTTGAAGCTTTCTTT | CASSNPGGWPFEAFF
. | TRBJ1-2 | TRBD1 | TRBV6-1 | TGTGCCAGCAGTGAAGTGGACAGGGTAAATGGCTACACCTTC | CASSEVDRVNGYTF
few | TRBJ2-1 | . | TRBV6-6 | TGTGCCAGCTCGCAGGGCACTGCCGGCGAGCAGTTCTTC | CASSQGTAGEQFF
. | TRBJ2-3 | TRBD1 | TRBV15 | TGTGCCACCAGCAGAGATTGGACAGGGGGCGTAGATACGCAGTATTTT | CATSRDWTGGVDTQYF
. | TRBJ2-7 | TRBD2 | TRBV5-6 | TGTGCCAGCAGCTTGAACGCACTAGCGGTATCCTACGAGCAGTACTTC | CASSLNALAVSYEQYF
. | TRBJ1-1 | . | TRBV7-9 | TGTGCCAGCAGCTTTGGTACAGTCACTGAAGCTTTCTTT | CASSFGTVTEAFF
. | TRBJ1-6 | . | TRBV29-1 | TGCAGCGTTACCACGGCGCGGAATTCACCCCTCCACTTT | CSVTTARNSPLHF
. | TRBJ2-7 | TRBD2 | TRBV4-1 | TGCGCCAGCAGCCAACCACTAACGGCCGGCCGCGGGGGCTACGAGCAGTACTTC | CASSQPLTAGRGGYEQYF
. | TRBJ1-2 | TRBD1 | TRBV5-1 | TGCGCCAGCAGCTCGACCGGGACAGGGGGTGGCTACACCTTC | CASSSTGTGGGYTF
. | TRBJ1-1 | TRBD1 | TRBV18 | TGTGCCAGCTCACCATCTCACAGGGGGACTGAAGCTTTCTTT | CASSPSHRGTEAFF
. | TRBJ1-2 | . | TRBV6-6 | TGTGCCAGCATTAACGGTTGGGGAGATTATGGCTACACCTTC | CASINGWGDYGYTF
. | TRBJ2-7 | . | TRBV6-5 | TGTGCCAGCAGCCGATCCGGAGAGGAGCAGTACTTC | CASSRSGEEQYF
. | TRBJ2-1 | . | TRBV7-8 | TGTGCCAGCAGCTTCAAGACAGGCTACAATGAGCAGTTCTTC | CASSFKTGYNEQFF
. | TRBJ1-1 | TRBD1 | TRBV10-1 | TGCGCCAGCAGTTCAGACAGGGTCAACACTGAAGCTTTCTTT | CASSSDRVNTEAFF
once | TRBJ2-2 | . | TRBV27 | TGTGCCAGTCGTGACACTGGAGGGACCGGGGAGCTGTTTTTT | CASRDTGGTGELFF
. | TRBJ2-3 | TRBD2 | TRBV27 | TGTGCCAGCAGTTCCCGGTGGGACTACCAAGCAGATACGCAGTATTTT | CASSSRWDYQADTQYF
. | TRBJ2-5 | TRBD1 | TRBV5-1 | TGCGCCAGCAGCACACAGGGGGCGCGGGTGGAGACCCAGTACTTC | CASSTQGARVETQYF
. | TRBJ2-5 | TRBD1 | TRBV5-6 | TGTGCCAGCAGCACCACAGGGGATGGAGAGACCCAGTACTTC | CASSTTGDGETQYF
. | TRBJ1-1 | . | TRBV28 | TGTGCCAGCAGTTTATCGGCGGGTGAAGCTTTCTTT | CASSLSAGEAFF
once | TRBJ1-2 | . | TRBV28 | TGTGCCAGCACCCCTGGGGACAAGGATTATGGCTACACCTTC | CASTPGDKDYGYTF
. | TRBJ2-3 | TRBD1 | TRBV7-6 | TGTGCCAGCAGTCCCTTGCGGACAGGGGGCGTAGGAAGCACAGATACGCAGTATTTT | CASSPLRTGGVGSTDTQYF
. | TRBJ2-5 | TRBD2 | TRBV5-1 | TGCGCCAGCCGCCCTACTAGCGCCCAAGAGACCCAGTACTTC | CASRPTSAQETQYF
. | TRBJ2-7 | TRBD1 | TRBV25-1 | TGTGCCAGCAGGGGTGGACAGGGCTCCTACGAGCAGTACTTC | CASRGGQGSYEQYF
. | TRBJ2-7 | . | TRBV9 | TGTGCCAGCAGCGTAGGAGGCTTCTCCTACGAGCAGTACTTC | CASSVGGFSYEQYF
. | TRBJ2-2 | . | TRBV7-9 | TGTGCCAGCAGCTTAAACCCACAGGACACCGGGGAGCTGTTTTTT | CASSLNPQDTGELFF
. | TRBJ2-5 | . | TRBV12-2 | TGTGCAAGTCTCATCAGGGAAGCCGAGACCCAGTACTTC | CASLIREAETQYF
. | TRBJ2-3 | TRBD2 | TRBV27 | TGTGCCAGCAGTTTATGGGCTAGCGGAGGCACAGATACGCAGTATTTT | CASSLWASGGTDTQYF
. | TRBJ2-7 | TRBD1 | TRBV7-2 | TGTGCCAGCAGCTTCAGACAGGGCCAACGCGAGCAGTACTTC | CASSFRQGQREQYF
. | TRBJ2-7 | TRBD1 | TRBV6-6 | TGTGCCAGCAGACTCCCGGGACAGGGGGCCTACGAGCAGTACTTC | CASRLPGQGAYEQYF
few | TRBJ1-2 | . | TRBV4-1 | TGCGCCAGCAGCCATCCGACAGGCCCCCTAACTGGTGGCTACACCTTC | CASSHPTGPLTGGYTF
. | TRBJ2-1 | TRBD1 | TRBV7-9 | TGTGCCAGCAGCCTTATGGACAGGGTTGAGCAGTTCTTC | CASSLMDRVEQFF
. | TRBJ2-7 | . | TRBV7-9 | TGTTCCAGCAGCTTAGCCTTCTACGAGCAGTACTTC | CSSSLAFYEQYF
. | TRBJ1-5 | . | TRBV18 | TGTGCCAGCTCACCTGGCAGTAGCAATCAGCCCCAGCATTTT | CASSPGSSNQPQHF
. | TRBJ2-1 | TRBD2 | TRBV30 | TGTGCCTGGAGTGTAGAGACTAGCGTTTACAATGAGCAGTTCTTC | CAWSVETSVYNEQFF
. | TRBJ2-7 | TRBD1 | TRBV7-2 | TGTGCCAGCAGCTTAGTTAGGGGACAGGGAGACTACGAGCAGTACTTC | CASSLVRGQGDYEQYF
few | TRBJ1-1 | . | TRBV15 | TGTGCCACCAGTCCCGACGGGGGGCACACTGAAGCTTTCTTT | CATSPDGGHTEAFF
few | TRBJ2-6 | TRBD1 | TRBV12-5 | TGTGCTAGTGTTTTGACAGGGGGCTTAGCTGGGGCCAACGTCCTGACTTTC | CASVLTGGLAGANVLTF
. | TRBJ2-7 | . | TRBV4-2 | TGTGCCAGCAGCCAAGATAGGCTAGGCGAGCAGTACTTC | CASSQDRLGEQYF